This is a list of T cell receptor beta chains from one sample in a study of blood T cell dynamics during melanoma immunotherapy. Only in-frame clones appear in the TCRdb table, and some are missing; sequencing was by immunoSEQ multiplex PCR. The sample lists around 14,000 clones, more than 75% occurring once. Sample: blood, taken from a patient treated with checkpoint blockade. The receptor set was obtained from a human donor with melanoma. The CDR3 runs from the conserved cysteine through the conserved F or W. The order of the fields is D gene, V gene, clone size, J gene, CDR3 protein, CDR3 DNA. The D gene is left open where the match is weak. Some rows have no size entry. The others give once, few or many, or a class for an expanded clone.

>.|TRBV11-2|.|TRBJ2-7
CASSATGPGEQYF
TGTGCCAGCAGCGCGACAGGCCCGGGCGAGCAGTACTTC
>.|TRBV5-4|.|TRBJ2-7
CASSTRGGYEQYF
TGTGCCAGCAGCACCAGAGGGGGCTACGAGCAGTACTTC
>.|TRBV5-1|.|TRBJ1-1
CASSLPGTRSEAFF
TGCGCCAGCAGCTTGCCAGGGACGAGATCGGAAGCTTTCTTT
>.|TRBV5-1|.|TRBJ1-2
CTSSLDQRDGYTF
TGCACCAGCAGCTTGGACCAGAGGGATGGCTACACCTTC
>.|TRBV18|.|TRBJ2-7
CASSPRGGGYEQYF
TGTGCCAGCTCACCCCGGGGAGGGGGCTACGAGCAGTACTTC
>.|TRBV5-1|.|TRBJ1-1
CASSLDRMNTEAFF
TGCGCCAGCAGCTTGGACAGGATGAACACTGAAGCTTTCTTT
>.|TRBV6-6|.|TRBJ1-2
CASSLASRGYGYTF
TGTGCCAGCAGTTTGGCCAGCCGGGGCTATGGCTACACCTTC
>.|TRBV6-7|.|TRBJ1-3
CASSPPPPNSAGNTIYF
TGTGCCAGCAGTCCACCTCCGCCCAACTCGGCTGGAAACACCATATATTTT
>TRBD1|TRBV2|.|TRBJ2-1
CASSGDRGSYNEQFF
TGTGCCAGCAGTGGTGACAGGGGAAGCTACAATGAGCAGTTCTTC
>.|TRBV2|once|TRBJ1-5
CASSELGNQPQHF
TGTGCCAGCAGTGAGCTGGGCAATCAGCCCCAGCATTTT
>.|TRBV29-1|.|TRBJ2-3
CSVEDEGGSTDTQYF
TGCAGCGTTGAGGATGAAGGGGGTAGCACAGATACGCAGTATTTT
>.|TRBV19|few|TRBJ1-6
CASSTTRQSNSPLHF
TGTGCCAGTAGTACGACGCGACAGTCAAATTCACCCCTCCACTTT
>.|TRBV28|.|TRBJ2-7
CASSFTYEQYF
TGTGCCAGCAGTTTCACCTACGAGCAGTACTTC
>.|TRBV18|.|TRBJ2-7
CASSPLQTVSGEQYF
TGTGCCAGCTCACCACTACAGACAGTTTCGGGGGAGCAGTACTTC
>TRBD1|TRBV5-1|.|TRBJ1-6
CASSSGQGGNSPLHF
TGCGCCAGCAGCTCCGGACAGGGAGGCAATTCACCCCTCCACTTT
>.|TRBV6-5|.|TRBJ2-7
CASSDRPGPNYEQYF
TGTGCCAGCAGCGATCGACCGGGACCGAACTACGAGCAGTACTTC
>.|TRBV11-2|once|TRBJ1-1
CASSLVRGGNTEAFF
TGTGCCAGCAGCTTAGTGCGGGGGGGGAACACTGAAGCTTTCTTT
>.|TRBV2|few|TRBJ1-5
CASSVGEGNQPQHF
TGTGCCAGCTCGGTCGGGGAGGGCAATCAGCCCCAGCATTTT
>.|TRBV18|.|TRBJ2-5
CASSPWARVRETQYF
TGTGCCAGCTCACCATGGGCGCGGGTAAGGGAGACCCAGTACTTC
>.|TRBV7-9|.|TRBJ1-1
CASMDRQNTEAFF
TGTGCCAGCATGGACAGACAAAACACTGAAGCTTTCTTT